The entry that follows covers one TCR beta chain sequence. This clonotype was counted many times. The clone's antigen remains unknown. Per-base quality was not reported, and no clone a single base away is much larger than it. The data belong to a study of Graves' ophthalmopathy and Graves' hyperthyroidism (dated by TCRdb to the late 2010s). Regarding the complete study: Stable hyperthyroidism was defined as no progression to ophthalmopathy within 18 months of follow-up. To explore V-J signatures that separate ophthalmopathy from hyperthyroidism, a discovery set of about a hundred patients was enrolled, consisting of 43 with ophthalmopathy and roughly 60 with stable hyperthyroidism. TCR beta repertoire signatures were used to distinguish Graves' ophthalmopathy from Graves' hyperthyroidism and to predict progression to ophthalmopathy. The independent validation cohort included about 20 hyperthyroidism patients plus 17 patients who later progressed from hyperthyroidism to ophthalmopathy. Following sample collection, hyperthyroidism patients were given methimazole at a starting dose of 30 mg daily, and ophthalmopathy patients were given high-dose intravenous methylprednisolone. In 6 or 7 hyperthyroidism patients, T-cell repertoires of thyroid tissue and blood were compared. In total, around 130 blood samples were TCR-sequenced: 43 ophthalmopathy, some 75 hyperthyroidism and some 17 hyperthyroidism-to-ophthalmopathy patients. Study-wide findings and limitations: In validation, the model predicted ophthalmopathy progression with 70.59% sensitivity and 72% to 80% specificity; some 13 predicted patients were CT-confirmed with GO in a median of 6.5 months. Ophthalmopathy was separated from stable hyperthyroidism by the 13-signature model with roughly 90% sensitivity and less than 82% specificity in cross-validation and with 80%/75% in the test set. Most of the expanded thyroid clonotypes with a frequency above 0.001 were also detected in blood, and it was suggested that the thyroid immune response may be reflected by blood repertoires. Sample size was not statistically predetermined, and group allocation was not concealed from the investigators.

The hyperthyroidism patients were 18 to 65 years old and newly diagnosed, with a disease duration of less than 2 months. Patients were excluded if they had other autoimmune diseases, uncontrolled infections, pregnancy or lactation. Clinical symptoms, serum thyroxine, TRAb, thyroid ultrasound and orbital computed tomography were used for diagnosis. Trizol reagent was used to extract the total RNA, and its quality was then checked on an Agilent 2100 Bioanalyzer. For repertoire sequencing, TCR beta CDR3 regions were amplified from RNA transcripts. A first-round RT-PCR used HTBI primers with the Qiagen OneStep RT-PCR kit, followed by a second-round multiplex PCR, size selection and purification. Libraries were sequenced on an Illumina HiSeq2000 using paired-end 100 bp reads. Per the source publication's procedure: SOAPnuke was used to process the reads, throwing out any read that had adapters, had uncalled bases, had a mean Phred below 15, or lacked an exact constant-primer or identifier match. COPE v1.2.5 was used to merge the high-quality paired reads. Each unique nucleotide sequence was treated as a clonotype, and MiTCR v1.1 was used to align the clonotypes to the IMGT TRB V, D and J references. Only V-J combinations with frequency above 0.0001 were analysed, covering around 99% of repertoires. For each V-J combination, a TCR clonal expansion and chaos score was defined as F50 clonal expansion divided by the chaos observed in the TCRdist matrix. Features were reduced by Welch's t-statistics and random forest to over 10 V-J combinations, which fed a naive Bayes classifier. The Morisita-Horn index was used to measure how similar the thyroid and blood repertoires were. TCRdb trimmed the raw reads at Q25, called clones with MiXCR and kept productive beta chains. Every entry covers one CDR3 protein and lists the most common genes and DNA from its rows. None of the V and J calls come from the authors' own analysis; TCRdb made them. The sample includes roughly 1.1 million distinct CDR3 sequences, with about 38% observed a single time. The top ten clonotypes cover over 8.5% of the sample.

The CDR3 runs 14 residues from the cysteine to the phenylalanine. Kept here is only the CDR3 DNA, which spans 42 bases and is read in frame from base 1. V and J are truncated by 5 bases and 2 bases respectively, leaving an intervening sequence of 15 bases. Per the germline V gene, SQVTM is the CDR1 and ANQGSEA is the CDR2. This chain joins TRBV29-1 to TRBJ1-1, with a tentative D gene TRBD1 over 5 matching bases. This clonotype was obtained from an adult man with Graves' hyperthyroidism. Specimen: peripheral blood or thyroid tissue (not recorded which). For the CDR3, the sequence is CSVPDPDTNTEAFF. In nucleotides, the sequence is TGCAGCGTTCCCGACCCGGACACCAACACTGAAGCTTTCTTT.